This T cell receptor (beta chain) is drawn from a study of T cell responses to AZD1222 COVID-19 vaccine. Findings and limits, study-wide: Per reports, nearly half of all spike-specific TCRs target regions that are unmutated in variants. Spike-wide coverage was observed for vaccine-associated CD4 TCRs, with dominant responses at 160-218 and 743-854.

CDR1 and CDR2 (germline): LGHDT, YNNKEL (reference sequence). With 5 bases removed from V and 5 bases from J, the gap between germline ends came to 10 bases. This CDR3 region has 12 residues. Assay used: immunoSEQ multiplex PCR; TCRdb lists only in-frame clones, some missing. The sample includes 150,000 to 200,000 clones, about 86% of them seen just once. On this clone: What it recognizes is unknown.

Second-dose recipients at about 4 or about 12 weeks were treated as one pooled group. This receptor was taken from an adult who received the AZD1222 COVID-19 vaccine. The rearrangement joins TRBV3-1 (or the pseudogene TRBV3-2) to TRBJ2-7; D gene unclear. This material consisted of peripheral blood, taken 28 days after the second AZD1222 dose. The CDR3 sequence: CASSYESDEQYF. The CDR3 coding sequence is TGTGCCAGCAGCTATGAAAGCGACGAGCAGTACTTC.